Sequencing of this TCR beta chain was carried out in a study of blood T cell repertoires in COVID-19. Study-level background: Sources were T cells, B-cell-depleted T cells, or PBMCs; the material itself was cDNA or gDNA.

The V gene's germline CDR1 is LNHNV and CDR2 YYDKDF (reference sequence). The V end lost 5 bases, the J end lost 1 base, and 20 bases lay between the germline ends. This CDR3 is 17 amino acids long. Cohort placement rested on clinical history that participants reported themselves. Under the authors' procedure: Nucleated cell counts were estimated from reference gene primer amplification. TCRdb keeps only in-frame clones here, not all; method: immunoSEQ multiplex PCR. That table gives V, J and clone size, and the DNA gave D and trimming. The repertoire consists of 250,000 to 350,000 clones, with around 90% occurring once and the leading ten covering around 2.6%.

The sample was PBMCs or T cells enriched from blood (not recorded which). The sequence derives from a man in his sixties who had recovered from COVID-19. The chain has TRBV15 and TRBJ1-1; a possible D gene is TRBD1 (5 bases). CDR3: CATSDPARAWGNTEAFF. CDR3 in DNA: TGTGCCACCAGCGATCCGGCCAGGGCTTGGGGGAACACTGAAGCTTTCTTT.